This passage covers 17 T cell receptor beta chains from one sample sequenced in a study of blood T cell repertoires in COVID-19. The protocol was immunoSEQ multiplex PCR, while the TCRdb copy is restricted to in-frame clones and leaves out a portion. The sample lists some 50,000 clones, more than 85% occurring once. Material for sequencing was peripheral blood. Every receptor here comes from a woman aged 70-85 years with active COVID-19.

This chain connects TRBV28 to TRBJ2-1, with TRBD2 matching over 10 bases. CDR3 length: 17 residues. CDR1 MDHEN and CDR2 SYDVKM come from the germline V gene. J was trimmed by 6 bases and V by 7 bases; bases with no gene match: 15. In nucleotides, the CDR3 is TGTGCCAGCAAAACATATGCCGGGACTAGCGTTGTCAATGAGCAGTTCTTC. It translates to CASKTYAGTSVVNEQFF.

This chain uses TRBV27 with TRBJ2-3; perhaps TRBD2 as D (8 bases). Trimming left V 4 bases short and J 3 bases short, with 17 bases between. Germline CDR1 MNHEY, CDR2 SMNVEV (reference sequence). There are 16 residues in the CDR3. CDR3 residues: CASSSRQGGGTDTQYF. The CDR3 DNA reads TGTGCCAGCAGTTCCCGACAGGGCGGGGGGACAGATACGCAGTATTTT.

This CDR3 reads CASSFTGPSNQPQHF. The CDR3 bases are TGTGCCAGCAGTTTTACAGGTCCTAGCAATCAGCCCCAGCATTTT. This chain connects TRBV27 to TRBJ1-5, with D possibly TRBD1 on 5 matching bases. Per the germline V gene, CDR1 is MNHEY and CDR2 is SMNVEV (reference sequence). The CDR3 sequence is 15 residues long. Trimming pared 3 bases from V and 0 bases from J, leaving 9 bases between.

CDR3 loop: CASSAVAGYGYTF. The CDR3 coding sequence is TGTGCCAGCAGCGCGGTTGCAGGGTATGGCTACACCTTC. The chain has TRBV7-3 and TRBJ1-2, with D possibly matching TRBD1 (5 bases). Trimming stripped 5 bases from V and 5 bases from J, with 12 bases between. This CDR3 is 13 amino acids long. Per germline, CDR1 SGHTA and CDR2 FQGTGA. Filled out from reference TRBV7-3 and TRBJ1-2, the complete variable domain reads GAGVSQTPSNKVTEKGKYVELRCDPISGHTALYWYRQSLGQGPEFLIYFQGTGAADDSGLPNDRFFAVRPEGSVSTLKIQRTERGDSAVYLCASSAVAGYGYTFGSGTRLTVV.

CDR3 DNA: TGTGCCAGCAGCTTACCGGGAGTAGATACGCAGTATTTT. Translating gives CASSLPGVDTQYF. The chain recombines TRBV7-3 with TRBJ2-3, with D possibly TRBD2 on 6 matching bases. The CDR3 is made up of 13 amino acids. Deletions cut 2 bases from V and 5 bases from J, with 8 bases between. CDR1 and CDR2 from the germline V gene are SGHTA and FQGTGA. Full variable domain (missing parts from reference TRBV7-3 and TRBJ2-3): GAGVSQTPSNKVTEKGKYVELRCDPISGHTALYWYRQSLGQGPEFLIYFQGTGAADDSGLPNDRFFAVRPEGSVSTLKIQRTERGDSAVYLCASSLPGVDTQYFGPGTRLTVL.

The chain employs TRBV9 and TRBJ2-1; TRBD2 matches at 7 bases. The CDR3 has 17 amino acids. Germline lookup yields CDR1 SGDLS and CDR2 YYNGEE. V dropped 3 bases and J dropped 0; count of bases not matched to a gene: 9. CDR3 in DNA: TGTGCCAGCAGCGGGACTAGAACCTTGACCTCCTACAATGAGCAGTTCTTC. It specifies CASSGTRTLTSYNEQFF.

This chain joins TRBV7-3 and TRBJ1-4; the D gene is possibly TRBD1 (6 bases). Germline V CDR1 and CDR2: SGHTA, FQGTGA. The CDR3 runs 14 residues. V gave up 5 bases and J gave up 3 bases, with 10 bases separating them. For the CDR3, the DNA is TGTGCCAGCAGCCCCCAGGGGTCTAATGAAAAACTGTTTTTT. Protein sequence: CASSPQGSNEKLFF.

In DNA form, the CDR3 reads TGTGCCAGCAGTTTGACAGTTGCAACTAATGAAAAACTGTTTTTT. This gives the protein CASSLTVATNEKLFF. The rearrangement uses TRBV27 and TRBJ1-4; D is possibly TRBD1 (5 bases). Germline lookup yields CDR1 MNHEY and CDR2 SMNVEV (reference sequence). The CDR3 extends over 15 amino acids. Trimming took 3 bases from V and 0 from J, leaving 8 bases between them.

The CDR3 sequence: CASSSGRDRVNTEAFF. CDR3 bases: TGTGCCAGCAGCTCCGGACGGGACAGGGTGAACACTGAAGCTTTCTTT. V usage is TRBV5-4 and J usage is TRBJ1-1, with 9 bases that match TRBD1. With 3 bases clipped from V and 0 bases from J, the junction kept 6 bases outside the gene matches. The CDR3 is made up of 16 amino acids. Germline lookup yields CDR1 SGHNT and CDR2 YYREEE (reference sequence).

The CDR3 loop is CASSPGTGNYEQYF. The CDR3 nucleotides read TGTGCCAGCTCACCCGGGACAGGGAACTACGAGCAGTACTTC. J is TRBJ2-7 and V is TRBV18, with TRBD1 matching over 9 bases. The CDR3 consists of 14 residues. The ends lost 3 bases at V and 3 bases at J; junction bases unmatched: 3. The V gene's germline CDR1 is KGHSH and CDR2 LQKENI.

In this sample, this clone turned up once. The rearrangement uses TRBV11-2 and TRBJ2-5; TRBD2 matches 11 bases. From germline, CDR1 is SGHAT and CDR2 FQNNGV. V was pared by 3 bases and J by 2 bases, with 2 bases of the junction left unmatched. The CDR3 totals 15 residues. The CDR3 region has the DNA TGTGCCAGCAGCTTTCTAGCGGGAGGACAAGAGACCCAGTACTTC. It codes for CASSFLAGGQETQYF.

V gene TRBV10-3 combines with J gene TRBJ1-1; perhaps TRBD1 as D (6 bases). CDR1 is ENHRY, CDR2 SYGVKD, per germline. The ends were cut back, 0 bases at V and 4 bases at J, with 12 bases in the middle. The CDR3 covers 15 residues. This chain's CDR3 is CAISESQGPVTEAFF. CDR3 nucleotide sequence: TGTGCCATCAGTGAGTCTCAGGGGCCTGTCACTGAAGCTTTCTTT.

The genes are TRBV10-3 and TRBJ2-7; D not certain. Deletions cut 2 bases from V and 2 bases from J, with 7 bases between. The CDR3 consists of 13 residues. CDR1 ENHRY and CDR2 SYGVKD come from the germline V gene. DNA of the CDR3: TGTGCCATCAGTGAGGACAAGCCCTACGAGCAGTACTTC. It yields the protein CAISEDKPYEQYF.

This clone was counted a single time. The chain combines TRBV19 with TRBJ2-3, with 11 bases aligning to TRBD2. The CDR3 is 18 amino acids. Looked up from germline, CDR1 is LNHDA and CDR2 is SQIVND (reference sequence). With V trimmed by 2 bases and J by 2 bases, 9 bases remained unmatched. As DNA, the CDR3 is TGTGCCAGTAGTATAAGACTAGCGGGGACCCCTCACACAGATACGCAGTATTTT. Translation gives CASSIRLAGTPHTDTQYF.

The chain combines TRBV4-2 with TRBJ1-5; 7 bases match TRBD1. With V trimmed by 6 bases and J by 10 bases, 9 bases remained unmatched. In germline, CDR1 is LGHNA, CDR2 YNFKEQ. The CDR3 is 13 residues long. Here the CDR3 DNA reads TGTGCCAGCAGACCTAGGACAGGCATACCCCAGCATTTT. Protein product: CASRPRTGIPQHF.

The chain carries TRBV4-1 and TRBJ1-4, with 8 bases matching TRBD1. CDR3 length equals 15 residues. Trimming took 1 base from V and 5 from J; bases not matched to a gene: 3. The V gene's germline CDR1 is MGHRA and CDR2 YSYEKL. CDR3 residues: CASSQGDRNNEKLFF. In DNA, the CDR3 is TGCGCCAGCAGCCAAGGGGACAGGAACAATGAAAAACTGTTTTTT.

The chain carries TRBV7-9 and TRBJ2-7, with 8 bases lining up with TRBD1. The CDR3 has 18 amino acids. The junction had 16 bases not matched to a gene; V was cut back by 5 bases and J by 1 base. Germline-derived CDR1 and CDR2 are SEHNR and FQNEAQ (reference sequence). The CDR3 here is CASSPVPGQEPKSYEQYF. CDR3 sequence (DNA): TGTGCCAGCAGCCCAGTCCCGGGACAGGAACCCAAGTCCTACGAGCAGTACTTC.